This TCR beta chain was captured in a study of shared clonotypes between healthy human individuals. The donors were adults (healthy and HIV-negative) with no recent acute infections or vaccinations. Some 92 million PBMCs went into genomic DNA for unsorted samples. Unsorted PBMC DNA was sequenced on ten immunoSEQ deep assay plates. Assay used: immunoSEQ multiplex PCR; TCRdb lists only in-frame clones, some missing. The sample lists about 500,000 clones, 70% to 80% occurring once. V trimming: 4 bases; J trimming: 6 bases; junction bases outside the gene matches: 4. The V gene's germline CDR1 is ENHRY and CDR2 SYGVKD. This CDR3 is 15 amino acids long.

This sequence was found in a woman aged 40 to 50 in good health. Some clones in this sample may be carry-over from other donors' samples. V is TRBV10-3 and J is TRBJ2-1; 12 bases are shared with TRBD2. The source material was PBMCs. This CDR3 is CAISGLAGEGNEQFF. DNA for the CDR3: TGTGCCATCAGTGGACTAGCGGGAGAGGGCAATGAGCAGTTCTTC.